These 15 T cell receptor beta chains were all obtained from the same sample, sequenced in a study of cytomegalovirus exposure and HLA in healthy donors. A multiplex PCR was run with 60 Vbeta primers and 13 Jbeta primers. Sequencing was performed with immunoSEQ multiplex PCR; in TCRdb, only in-frame clones are kept and a portion is missing. The sample records about 130,000 clones, about 61% being singletons. Material for sequencing was PBMCs. Source of these receptors: a woman between 40 and 55 years old in good health and CMV-seronegative.

This clone was seen just once. The V gene is TRBV5-8, the J gene TRBJ1-1; 7 bases fit TRBD1. CDR3 length equals 12 residues. V shed 4 bases, J shed 5 bases, and the junction held 2 bases outside the gene matches. Germline V lookup: CDR1 SGHTS, CDR2 YDEGEE. DNA of the CDR3: TGTGCCAGCAGCGAGACAGGGACTGAAGCTTTCTTT. This translates into CASSETGTEAFF. Full variable domain (rest looked up from reference TRBV5-8 and TRBJ1-1): EAGVTQSPTHLIKTRGQQATLRCSPISGHTSVYWYQQALGLGLQFLLWYDEGEERNRGNFPPRFSGRQFPNYSSELNVNALELEDSALYLCASSETGTEAFFGQGTRLTVV.

The chain has TRBV9 and TRBJ1-2, with D perhaps TRBD1 (6 bases). This CDR3 comprises 15 residues. Looked up from germline, CDR1 is SGDLS and CDR2 is YYNGEE. Trimming shortened V by 0 bases and J by 0 bases, and 9 bases separated the two germline ends. The CDR3 sequence is CASSVGRTANYGYTF. The CDR3 DNA reads TGTGCCAGCAGCGTAGGAAGGACAGCTAACTATGGCTACACCTTC.

The genes are TRBV4-3 and TRBJ2-3; a possible D gene is TRBD2 (5 bases). Germline loops: CDR1 LGHNA, CDR2 YSLEER. The CDR3 has 13 amino acids. V lost 5 bases to trimming and J lost 5 bases, with 11 bases between them. The CDR3 region is CASSSQSGDTQYF. Written as DNA, the CDR3 is TGCGCCAGCAGCTCTCAAAGCGGAGATACGCAGTATTTT.

The chain links TRBV19 to TRBJ1-5; the D is unclear. The length of the CDR3 is 13 residues. Germline V gene lookup returns CDR1 LNHDA and CDR2 SQIVND (reference sequence). V was trimmed by 8 bases and J by 7 bases, leaving 15 bases between them. The DNA of the CDR3 is TGTGCCAGTGCCAACACCGAGGTGCAGCCCCAGCATTTT. It yields the protein CASANTEVQPQHF.

CDR3 in DNA: TGTGCCAGCAGTTTTAGCGGGGCCCGCACAGATACGCAGTATTTT. Translation: CASSFSGARTDTQYF. V and J are TRBV2 and TRBJ2-3, with 8 nucleotides matching TRBD2. V was clipped by 5 bases and J by 1 base; unmatched bases: 5. Germline-derived CDR1 and CDR2 are SNHLY and FYNNEI. CDR3 length equals 15 residues.

As DNA, the CDR3 is TGTGCCAGCAGCCCCGGGACAGGGGGCGGAACTGAAGCTTTCTTT. Its translation: CASSPGTGGGTEAFF. The chain recombines TRBV9 with TRBJ1-1, with 12 positions matching TRBD1. V shed 4 bases and J 5 bases; nucleotides not matched to a gene: 6. From germline, CDR1 is SGDLS and CDR2 YYNGEE. There are 15 residues in the CDR3.

V gene TRBV12-5 combines with J gene TRBJ2-5; perhaps TRBD2 as D (7 bases). V was pared by 0 bases and J by 2 bases, with 22 bases between. The germline V gene has CDR1 LGHNT and CDR2 FRNRAP. CDR3 length: 19 amino acids. The CDR3 loop reads CASGLVLSGRGGVQETQYF. CDR3 in DNA: TGTGCTAGTGGTTTGGTATTGAGTGGTAGAGGGGGGGTACAAGAGACCCAGTACTTC.

The J gene is TRBJ2-7, the V gene TRBV7-9; tentatively, D is TRBD1 (5 bases). The germline V and J ends were trimmed by 5 bases and 3 bases, with 26 bases remaining between them. The germline CDR1 and CDR2 sequences are SEHNR and FQNEAQ (reference sequence). This CDR3 is built from 18 residues. CDR3 loop: CASSPTGAGPFAFYEQYF. As DNA, the CDR3 is TGTGCCAGCAGCCCCACGGGCGCAGGGCCCTTTGCCTTCTACGAGCAGTACTTC.

This clone was recorded a few times. The chain couples TRBV5-4 to TRBJ2-3; 11 bases align to TRBD2. With V trimmed by 1 base and J by 4 bases, 8 bases remained unmatched. The CDR3 has 17 residues. CDR1 SGHNT and CDR2 YYREEE come from the germline V gene (reference sequence). The chain's CDR3 is CASSLYLAGGPADTQYF. The CDR3 bases are TGTGCCAGCAGCTTGTACCTAGCGGGGGGTCCGGCAGATACGCAGTATTTT.

The rearrangement links TRBV11-1 to TRBJ2-7; a possible D gene is TRBD1 (5 bases). The V end lost 3 bases, the J end lost 6 bases, and 12 bases lay between the germline ends. Per the germline V gene, CDR1 is SGHAT and CDR2 is FQDESV (reference sequence). The CDR3 runs 13 residues. Here the CDR3 reads CASSLATDFEQYF. The CDR3 DNA reads TGTGCCAGCAGCTTGGCGACAGATTTCGAGCAGTACTTC.

The chain links TRBV6-5 to TRBJ2-7; the match to TRBD1 covers 8 bases. Trimming removed 6 bases from V and 9 bases from J; junction bases left unmatched: 7. This CDR3 has 12 amino acids. Germline CDR1 reads MNHEY; CDR2 reads SVGAGI. For the CDR3, the DNA is TGTGCCAGCAGGACTGGGGACAGGCTGCAGTACTTC. Amino acid sequence: CASRTGDRLQYF.

This clone was seen a handful of times. The chain employs TRBV13 and TRBJ1-2; D uncertain. Deletions cut 7 bases from V and 3 bases from J, with 9 bases between. In germline, CDR1 is PRHDT, CDR2 FYEKMQ (reference sequence). This CDR3 is 12 amino acids long. In DNA, the CDR3 is TGTGCCAGCACGGAGGCCCACTATGGCTACACCTTC. This codes for CASTEAHYGYTF.

The gene calls are TRBV2 and TRBJ2-7, with D unresolved. Between the trimmed V and J ends, which lost 6 bases and 2 bases, there was a span of 14 bases. Germline values: CDR1 SNHLY, CDR2 FYNNEI. The CDR3 has 14 amino acids. CDR3 bases: TGTGCCAGCAGAGGAGCCTTTTCTACCTACGAGCAGTACTTC. It codes for CASRGAFSTYEQYF.

This clone has a single count. This chain uses TRBV19 with TRBJ1-2; D is undetermined. V was pared by 7 bases and J by 4 bases, with 13 bases between. The CDR3 length is 13 residues. Germline CDR1 and CDR2: LNHDA and SQIVND (reference sequence). CDR3 nucleotide sequence: TGTGCCAGTAAGAGGGATGGAGCCTATGGCTACACCTTC. Protein product: CASKRDGAYGYTF.

The V gene is TRBV7-8, the J gene TRBJ2-2; TRBD2 matches at 9 bases. Losses at the gene ends were 1 base for V and 3 bases for J; bases not matched to a gene: 3. The germline V gene encodes CDR1 SGHVS and CDR2 FQNEAQ. This CDR3 spans 16 amino acids. This CDR3 reads CASSLGLAGDTGELFF. The CDR3 DNA reads as TGTGCCAGCAGCTTAGGGTTAGCGGGGGACACCGGGGAGCTGTTTTTT.